Presented here are 15 T cell receptor beta chains from one specimen sequenced in a study of T-cell reconstitution after alpha-beta-depleted transplantation in children. During its preparation, the TCRbeta library received unique molecular identifiers. TCRdb re-called the PCR reads with MiXCR, one entry per CDR3 protein. Among hundreds of thousands of distinct CDR3 sequences listed, around 13% were seen once. The source was PBMCs, collected before TCRalphabeta/CD19-depleted stem cell transplant. All receptors derive from a girl aged 2 to 9 with congenital amegakaryocytic thrombocytopenia, due to receive a stem cell transplant.

This clonotype was observed at least ten times. The rearrangement joins TRBV2 to TRBJ2-5; tentatively, D is TRBD1 (5 bases). This CDR3 contains 13 residues. V dropped 6 bases and J dropped 4 bases, with 12 bases sitting between them. Per germline, CDR1 SNHLY and CDR2 FYNNEI. In DNA, the CDR3 is TGTGCCAGCAGCCTCAGGGTAGGAGAGACCCAGTACTTC. Amino acids: CASSLRVGETQYF. The whole variable domain, remainder taken from reference TRBV2 and TRBJ2-5, is EPEVTQTPSHQVTQMGQEVILRCVPISNHLYFYWYRQILGQKVEFLVSFYNNEISEKSEIFDDQFSVERPDGSNFTLKIRSTKLEDSAMYFCASSLRVGETQYFGPGTRLLVL.

This clonotype was observed many times. This chain links TRBV20-1 with TRBJ2-1; 7 nucleotides agree with TRBD1. Germline values: CDR1 DFQATT, CDR2 SNEGSKA (reference sequence). The CDR3 extends over 12 amino acids. Trimming at V came to 6 bases and at J to 7 bases, leaving 6 bases not matched to a gene. CDR3 sequence: CSARRQGNEQFF. DNA of the CDR3: TGCAGTGCCCGAAGACAGGGTAATGAGCAGTTCTTC.

This clonotype was counted many times. The chain combines TRBV16 with TRBJ2-7; a weak D match, TRBD2 (6 bases). This CDR3 has 18 residues. Per germline, CDR1 KGHSY and CDR2 FQNENV. Between the trimmed V and J ends, which lost 1 base and 0 bases, there was a span of 19 bases. CDR3 bases: TGTGCCAGCAGCCAATTTGGGGCAGGGAGGACCCTCTCCTACGAGCAGTACTTC. Its translation: CASSQFGAGRTLSYEQYF.

Many counts were recorded for this clonotype. The rearrangement uses TRBV5-1 and TRBJ2-7; 8 nucleotides align to TRBD1. Germline trimming cut 0 bases from V and 3 bases from J; bases unmatched to any gene: 5. The CDR3 has 15 amino acids. The germline V gene encodes CDR1 SGHRS and CDR2 YFSETQ. The CDR3 sequence: CASSLVQGVSYEQYF. CDR3 in DNA: TGCGCCAGCAGCTTGGTACAGGGGGTAAGCTACGAGCAGTACTTC. Full variable domain (rest looked up from reference TRBV5-1 and TRBJ2-7): KAGVTQTPRYLIKTRGQQVTLSCSPISGHRSVSWYQQTPGQGLQFLFEYFSETQRNKGNFPGRFSGRQFSNSRSEMNVSTLELGDSALYLCASSLVQGVSYEQYFGPGTRLTVT.

This clonotype was seen more than once but under ten times. The chain links TRBV5-6 to TRBJ2-5, with 7 nucleotides matching TRBD1. The germline V gene has CDR1 SGHDT and CDR2 YYEEEE. The CDR3 runs to 15 residues. V lost 1 base to trimming and J lost 3 bases; unmatched junction nucleotides: 6. CDR3 DNA: TGTGCCAGCAGCTTGCGAGGGACAGTAGAAGAGACCCAGTACTTC. It translates to CASSLRGTVEETQYF.

The chain is built from TRBV20-1 and TRBJ2-3, with TRBD1 matching over 7 bases. Germline loops: CDR1 DFQATT, CDR2 SNEGSKA (reference sequence). The CDR3 sequence is 15 residues long. V lost 0 bases and J lost 2; bases outside the gene matches: 5. CDR3 amino acids: CSARDGTEDTDTQYF. The DNA for the CDR3 is TGCAGTGCTAGAGACGGGACAGAAGACACAGATACGCAGTATTTT.

This clonotype has at least ten counts. The chain employs TRBV18 and TRBJ2-1; TRBD2 matches at 14 bases. The CDR3 length is 14 residues. J was trimmed by 7 bases and V by 8 bases; bases with no gene match: 4. Germline CDR1 reads KGHSH; CDR2 reads LQKENI. Here the CDR3 reads CASQTSGRGNEQFF. As DNA, the CDR3 is TGTGCCAGCCAGACTAGCGGGAGGGGAAATGAGCAGTTCTTC.

This clonotype was recorded a few times. The rearrangement links TRBV11-2 to TRBJ1-4; perhaps TRBD1 as D (6 bases). The CDR3 is 18 residues long. The germline V gene has CDR1 SGHAT and CDR2 FQNNGV. V was cut by 1 base and J by 8 bases, with 23 bases left in between. The CDR3 nucleotides read TGTGCCAGCAGCTTAGGGGACCCCCGACAGGCCCCGGGGGAAAAACTGTTTTTT. This gives the protein CASSLGDPRQAPGEKLFF.

This clonotype was seen repeatedly, ten times or more. The rearrangement links TRBV20-1 to TRBJ2-7; a weak D match, TRBD1 (6 bases). The germline CDR1 and CDR2 sequences are DFQATT and SNEGSKA (reference sequence). Trimming took off 3 bases at V and 6 bases at J, with 9 bases between the two ends. This CDR3 spans 11 amino acids. This chain's CDR3 is CSARDSLEQYF. CDR3 DNA sequence: TGCAGTGCTAGGGACAGTCTCGAGCAGTACTTC.

This clonotype was counted only a few times. V usage is TRBV5-1 and J usage is TRBJ2-5; 7 bases fit TRBD1. CDR1 and CDR2 (germline): SGHRS, YFSETQ. The V gene end was trimmed by 4 bases and the J gene end by 13 bases; junction bases not matched to a gene: 10. The CDR3 runs 12 residues. CDR3 residues: CASSPERQGRYF. The CDR3 DNA sequence: TGCGCCAGCAGCCCAGAACGACAGGGACGGTACTTC.

This clonotype has only a few counts. The chain links TRBV5-1 to TRBJ1-3; D call uncertain. Trimming took 0 bases from V and 4 from J, leaving 5 bases between them. The CDR3 has 13 residues. Germline V gene data show CDR1 as SGHRS and CDR2 as YFSETQ. CDR3: CASSLGVGNTIYF. CDR3 in DNA: TGCGCCAGCAGCTTGGGCGTGGGAAACACCATATATTTT.

This clonotype was seen at least ten times. The chain joins TRBV5-1 to TRBJ2-7; no clear D. V was cut by 0 bases and J by 7 bases, with 8 bases left in between. The CDR3 is 12 residues long. CDR1 and CDR2 (germline): SGHRS, YFSETQ. This CDR3 is CASSLVSGEQYF. In nucleotides, the CDR3 is TGCGCCAGCAGCTTGGTGTCCGGGGAGCAGTACTTC.

This clonotype was observed at least ten times. The CDR3 reads CASILGIKGTSEQFF. The DNA for the CDR3 is TGCGCCAGCATCCTTGGTATAAAAGGGACCAGTGAGCAGTTCTTC. This chain connects TRBV5-1 to TRBJ2-1; either TRBD1 or TRBD2 may supply D (5 bases each). From germline, CDR1 is SGHRS and CDR2 YFSETQ. The CDR3 covers 15 residues. V lost 6 bases, J lost 9 bases, and 22 bases lay in between.

This clonotype was counted a few times. The V gene is TRBV28, the J gene TRBJ1-2; no definite D call. Between the trimmed V and J ends, which lost 3 bases and 8 bases, there was a span of 19 bases. This CDR3 has 15 residues. Germline values: CDR1 MDHEN, CDR2 SYDVKM. This CDR3 is CASSLGLGIGQGYTF. CDR3 sequence (DNA): TGTGCCAGCAGTTTGGGCCTGGGGATCGGGCAAGGCTACACCTTC.

This clonotype has a count of ten or more. The CDR3 reads CASSYHPGQDVGANVLTF. DNA for the CDR3: TGCGCCAGCAGCTATCATCCGGGACAGGATGTAGGGGCCAACGTCCTGACTTTC. The rearrangement links TRBV5-1 to TRBJ2-6, with 8 positions matching TRBD1. Trimming removed 3 bases from V and 4 bases from J; junction bases left unmatched: 12. This CDR3 has 18 residues. CDR1 and CDR2 from the germline V gene are SGHRS and YFSETQ.